This TCR beta chain was recovered during a study of T-cell reconstitution after alpha-beta-depleted transplantation in children. The library targeted TCRbeta and was prepared with unique molecular identifiers. One entry per CDR3 protein results from TCRdb running MiXCR on the PCR reads. The sample contains 350,000 to 450,000 distinct CDR3 sequences, approximately 12% of which appear only once. There are many counts of this clonotype. The germline V gene has CDR1 MDHEN and CDR2 SYDVKM. The CDR3 consists of 13 residues. The V end was cut by 1 base, the J end by 1 base, with 3 bases between. This clonotype originated in a human donor who donated a stem cell graft to a child with Fanconi anemia. V is TRBV28 and J is TRBJ2-3; D unresolved. Sequences were derived from PBMCs, sampled from the stem cell graft. CDR3 in amino acids: CASSLYGTDTQYF. The CDR3 coding sequence is TGTGCCAGCAGTTTATACGGCACAGATACGCAGTATTTT. The full variable domain, rest sourced from reference TRBV28 and TRBJ2-3, is DVKVTQSSRYLVKRTGEKVFLECVQDMDHENMFWYRQDPGLGLRLIYFSYDVKMKEKGDIPEGYSVSREKKERFSLILESASTNQTSMYLCASSLYGTDTQYFGPGTRLTVL.